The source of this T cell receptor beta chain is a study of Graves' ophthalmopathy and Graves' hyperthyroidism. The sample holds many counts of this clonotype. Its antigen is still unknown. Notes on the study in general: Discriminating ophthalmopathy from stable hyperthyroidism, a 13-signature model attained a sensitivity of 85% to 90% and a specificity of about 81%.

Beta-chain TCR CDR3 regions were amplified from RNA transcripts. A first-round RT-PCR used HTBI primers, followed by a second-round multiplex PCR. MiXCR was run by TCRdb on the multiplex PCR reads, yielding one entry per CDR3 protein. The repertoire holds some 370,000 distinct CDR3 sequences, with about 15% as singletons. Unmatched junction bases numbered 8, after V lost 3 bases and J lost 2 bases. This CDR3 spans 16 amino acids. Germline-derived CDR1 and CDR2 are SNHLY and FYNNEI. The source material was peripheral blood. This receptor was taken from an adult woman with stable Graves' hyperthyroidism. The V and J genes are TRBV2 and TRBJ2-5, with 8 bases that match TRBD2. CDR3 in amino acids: CASSDSRRGGQETQYF. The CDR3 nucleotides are TGTGCCAGCAGTGATTCGCGACGGGGGGGTCAAGAGACCCAGTACTTC.